The sequence of this T cell receptor (beta chain) was determined in a study of cytomegalovirus exposure and HLA in healthy donors (dated 2017 in TCRdb). For the wider study: According to a later analysis, the 120 or so validation repertoires were produced on the same platform as the 700 or so repertoires of the first cohort. Along with the roughly 710-subject first cohort, a separate validation cohort of roughly 110 different subjects was used. To predict cytomegalovirus infection status, the study combined high-throughput TCR immunosequencing, statistical association of individual TCRs with disease status, and machine learning. The study aimed to test whether signatures of past pathogen exposure could be identified by cataloging public T cell receptors.

Findings and caveats that apply to the study as a whole: In vitro tests confirmed that a few of the cytomegalovirus-associated TCR beta chains recognize cytomegalovirus antigens. The classifier was reported to diagnose cytomegalovirus status with high specificity and sensitivity in both the original cohort and the validation cohort. In the study, 150 to 200 TCR beta chains were listed as associated with cytomegalovirus. The authors suggested that the approach could potentially be extended to other disease states and immunological phenotypes. Across donors, most TCR sequences were observed very rarely, whereas some public TCRs were present in many individuals. In a later analysis, TCRs clustered in the first cohort were found to also tend to co-occur in the roughly 130 validation repertoires, with approximately 94% of cluster scores above 0. The validation cohort had no HLA typing available for a later analysis, so co-occurrence within that cohort was assessed over all 120 or so repertoires.

The library was produced with the immunoSEQ multiplex PCR assay. Regarding the original processing steps: To diagnose cytomegalovirus status from the catalog of TCR beta chain sequences, a statistical classification framework was built. TCRdb mirrors the immuneACCESS table, restricted to in-frame sequences. Some clones are absent from its copies; in checked studies, under half trace to an unresolved V gene, and the reason for the others is unknown. V and J calls plus clone size are reproduced from that table; the DNA served to infer D and trimming. This sample lists 150,000 to 200,000 clones; around four fifths were detected once. Jointly, the top ten make up approximately 2% of the sample. Donors formed part of the validation cohort, which comprised 120 or so subjects and was distinct from the first cohort of several hundred subjects. Notes on this clone: The clone's antigen remains unknown. No much larger clone exists at a distance of one base, and base qualities are not known.

CDR1 and CDR2 are read off the germline V gene as SGHAT and FQNNGV. V is trimmed back by 3 bases and J by 5 bases, and the junction contains 1 base that no gene match accounts for. The cysteine opens and the phenylalanine closes a CDR3 of 12 amino acids. CDR3 DNA is the only sequence kept; it has 36 bases, read in frame from the first base. The clonotype originates from a man between 25 and 39 years old in good health and CMV-seropositive. This chain is built from TRBV11-2 and TRBJ2-7, and 7 bases in between align with TRBD1. The sequenced material came from PBMCs. CDR3 region: CASSFTGDEQYF. The sequence in DNA is TGTGCCAGCAGCTTCACAGGGGACGAGCAGTACTTC.